The clone carrying this T cell receptor (beta chain) was observed a handful of times. Trimming cost V 2 bases and J 5 bases, with 12 bases left between them. The V gene's germline CDR1 is SGHTA and CDR2 FQGTGA. The CDR3 extends over 14 amino acids. A second PCR of roughly 7 to 11 cycles used a sample-barcoded 5' primer and a J-beta primer mix. A single record per CDR3 protein comes from TCRdb applying MiXCR to the 5' RACE reads. The sample carries some 1.5 million distinct CDR3 sequences, approximately 42% recorded once. The data were obtained in a study of blood T cells in healthy people across ages.

Sequences were obtained from blood. The genes are TRBV7-3 and TRBJ2-5; D not resolved. The sequence was collected from a woman aged 18-29 years in good health. CDR3 nucleotides: TGTGCCAGCAGCTTATACGGGCAAAGGGAGACCCAGTACTTC. It yields the protein CASSLYGQRETQYF.